This TCR beta chain is drawn from a study of technical replicates of blood from a handful of donors. Profiling relied on immunoSEQ multiplex PCR, and the TCRdb table lists in-frame clones only, not all of them. Here the sample spans about 14,000 clones, around 83% being singletons. Germline V gene data show CDR1 as SGHNT and CDR2 as YENEEA. The CDR3 contains 14 residues. V gave up 0 bases and J gave up 7 bases, with 12 bases separating them. This clone was recorded only once. Sample: PBMCs. The TCR comes from a human donor in good health. J is TRBJ2-5 and V is TRBV11-3; D might be TRBD2 (6 bases). The CDR3 loop reads CASSLEAGRGTQYF. The CDR3 bases are TGTGCCAGCAGCTTAGAGGCGGGGAGAGGGACCCAGTACTTC. Full variable domain (missing parts from reference TRBV11-3 and TRBJ2-5): EAGVVQSPRYKIIEKKQPVAFWCNPISGHNTLYWYLQNLGQGPELLIRYENEEAVDDSQLPKDRFSAERLKGVDSTLKIQPAELGDSAVYLCASSLEAGRGTQYFGPGTRLLVL.